The 12 T cell receptor beta chains below were found in one sample sequenced in a study of blood T cell repertoires in COVID-19. Sequencing used immunoSEQ multiplex PCR; TCRdb keeps in-frame clones, though not all of them. The sample has 150,000 or so clones, about 90% seen once; the top ten hold around 6.5%. The sequencing input was PBMCs or T cells enriched from blood (not recorded which). These receptors came from a woman between 45 and 65 years old who had recovered from COVID-19.

The chain recombines TRBV28 with TRBJ2-3; TRBD2 agrees at 10 bases. CDR1 and CDR2 (germline): MDHEN, SYDVKM. The CDR3 is 21 amino acids. The J segment lost 0 bases and the V segment lost 5 bases, leaving 20 bases of the junction unmatched. The CDR3 spells CASSPQWLAGALELSTDTQYF. Written as DNA, the CDR3 is TGTGCCAGCAGTCCCCAATGGCTAGCGGGAGCCCTTGAACTCAGCACAGATACGCAGTATTTT.

Points on this clone: One base away lies a much larger clone, so this may be a sequencing read error. The CDR3 bases are TGTGCCAGCAGCTTAACACTGAACACTGAAGCTTTCTTT. This encodes CASSLTLNTEAFF. V is TRBV11-2 and J is TRBJ1-1; D is uncertain. Germline V gene sequence: CDR1 SGHAT, CDR2 FQNNGV. The CDR3 is 13 amino acids. Trimming took off 2 bases at V and 0 bases at J, with 4 bases between the two ends.

The CDR3 is CASSEGDRDNYGYTF. The CDR3 DNA sequence: TGTGCCAGCAGTGAAGGGGACAGGGATAACTATGGCTACACCTTC. The chain employs TRBV25-1 and TRBJ1-2, with TRBD1 matching 9 bases. CDR3 size: 15 residues. The J segment lost 1 base and the V segment lost 2 bases, leaving 2 bases of the junction unmatched. Per germline, CDR1 MGHDK and CDR2 SYGVNS.

J is TRBJ1-1 and V is TRBV7-2; 8 bases line up with TRBD1. The J segment lost 5 bases and the V segment lost 2 bases, leaving 13 bases of the junction unmatched. CDR1 is SGHTA and CDR2 is FQGNSA in the germline V gene. This CDR3 has 17 residues. CDR3 sequence: CASSLFGSGQGHTEAFF. The CDR3 bases are TGTGCCAGCAGCTTATTTGGGTCCGGACAGGGTCATACTGAAGCTTTCTTT.

J is TRBJ2-1 and V is TRBV28; maybe TRBD2 (6 bases). V was shortened by 7 bases and J by 7 bases, with 17 bases between the two germline ends. The CDR3 contains 14 residues. CDR1 is MDHEN, CDR2 SYDVKM, per germline. CDR3 nucleotide sequence: TGTGCCAGCATATCAGGAGGGAGTAGGAATGAGCAGTTCTTC. Its protein product is CASISGGSRNEQFF. Full variable domain (remainder filled in from reference TRBV28 and TRBJ2-1): DVKVTQSSRYLVKRTGEKVFLECVQDMDHENMFWYRQDPGLGLRLIYFSYDVKMKEKGDIPEGYSVSREKKERFSLILESASTNQTSMYLCASISGGSRNEQFFGPGTRLTVL.

The chain recombines TRBV3-1 (or the pseudogene TRBV3-2) with TRBJ1-5; TRBD1 is a possible D gene (5 bases). The V gene's germline CDR1 is LGHDT and CDR2 YNNKEL (reference sequence). The CDR3 loop spans 15 amino acids. Trimming shortened V by 2 bases and J by 2 bases, and 10 bases separated the two germline ends. The CDR3 protein is CASSQQGRGNQPQHF. The CDR3 bases are TGTGCCAGCAGCCAACAGGGTAGGGGCAATCAGCCCCAGCATTTT.

The chain recombines TRBV6-1 with TRBJ2-1; 13 positions match TRBD2. CDR1 is MNHNS and CDR2 is SASEGT in the germline V gene. This CDR3 is built from 16 residues. After removal of 4 bases from V and 6 bases from J, the junction contained 6 bases not matched to a gene. The CDR3 reads CASSGGLAGRGNEQFF. The CDR3, as DNA: TGTGCCAGCAGTGGGGGACTAGCGGGGAGGGGCAATGAGCAGTTCTTC.

This clone showed up just a few times. This chain uses TRBV15 with TRBJ2-3; TRBD1 matches at 11 bases. Germline V gene lookup returns CDR1 LNHNV and CDR2 YYDKDF (reference sequence). The CDR3 totals 15 residues. The V segment lost 4 bases and the J segment 3 bases; nucleotides outside the gene matches: 3. DNA of the CDR3: TGTGCCACCAGCACCGGACAGGGGGCTACAGATACGCAGTATTTT. Residues: CATSTGQGATDTQYF.

This clone has only one observation. The rearrangement uses TRBV27 and TRBJ1-5; a weak D match, TRBD1 (6 bases). Trimming took off 6 bases at V and 4 bases at J, with 7 bases between the two ends. The CDR3 totals 12 residues. CDR1 MNHEY and CDR2 SMNVEV come from the germline V gene (reference sequence). The CDR3 DNA follows: TGTGCCAGCAGGCAGGGGAATCAGCCCCAGCATTTT. Amino acid sequence: CASRQGNQPQHF.

The chain employs TRBV7-9 and TRBJ1-2; D gene uncertain. The germline V gene encodes CDR1 SEHNR and CDR2 FQNEAQ (reference sequence). This CDR3 contains 14 residues. The germline V and J ends were trimmed by 3 bases and 3 bases, with 11 bases remaining between them. CDR3 sequence reads: CASSFELSYYGYTF. The CDR3 DNA sequence: TGTGCCAGCAGCTTCGAACTTTCCTACTATGGCTACACCTTC.

This chain uses TRBV30 with TRBJ1-3; D remains unclear. Germline assignment: CDR1 GTSNPN and CDR2 SVGIG (reference sequence). This CDR3 comprises 14 residues. Trimming removed 2 bases at V and 10 bases at J, with 18 bases between. The CDR3 here is CAWSRPEGGGTIYF. CDR3 DNA sequence: TGTGCCTGGAGTCGCCCCGAAGGAGGAGGGACCATATATTTT.

The rearrangement joins TRBV29-1 to TRBJ1-3; 8 nucleotides line up with TRBD1. The CDR3 runs 13 residues. V lost 7 bases and J lost 4; bases outside the gene matches: 6. Germline CDR1 SQVTM, CDR2 ANQGSEA. The CDR3 nucleotides read TGCAGCGCAGCCGGACAGGGCGGAAACACCATATATTTT. It codes for CSAAGQGGNTIYF.